What follows are 21 T cell receptor beta chains derived from one specimen sequenced in a study. Using its own MiXCR run on the RT-PCR reads, TCRdb lists one record per CDR3 protein. Counted here are about 700,000 distinct CDR3 sequences, 13% to 15% occurring once; the ten biggest clones make up roughly 3.6%. The sample comprised memory CD4+ T cells from blood. These receptors came from a female donor in good health, serving as a healthy control.

The genes are TRBV12-3 or TRBV12-4 and TRBJ1-6; D is possibly TRBD1 (5 bases). V was pared by 7 bases and J by 5 bases, with 18 bases between. The CDR3 has 16 amino acids. The chain's CDR3 is CASTLDTWRDNSPLHF. The DNA of the CDR3 is TGTGCCAGCACCCTGGACACTTGGAGGGATAATTCACCCCTCCACTTT.

A remark on this clonotype: A junction end diverges from the germline sequence, so it may reflect a read error. The CDR3 DNA reads as TGTGAAACCAGCACCACGCGGGGAACTAATAAAAAACTGTTTTTT. Its protein product is CETSTTRGTNKKLFF. The J gene is TRBJ1-4, the V gene TRBV15, with D unclear. There are 15 residues in the CDR3. CDR1 LNHNV and CDR2 YYDKDF come from the germline V gene (reference sequence).

The rearrangement joins TRBV28 to TRBJ1-6; no firm D call. CDR3 size: 11 residues. The V gene's germline CDR1 is MDHEN and CDR2 SYDVKM. V lost 4 bases and J 12 bases, leaving 7 bases between the germline ends. CDR3 in amino acids: CASSSTRPLHF. The CDR3 region has the DNA TGTGCCAGCAGTTCGACCCGACCCCTCCACTTT.

The sample holds a few counts of this clonotype. The chain has TRBV6-6 and TRBJ2-1; 8 bases are a match to TRBD2. Losses at the gene ends were 6 bases for V and 8 bases for J; bases not matched to a gene: 15. The CDR3 spans 16 residues. The germline CDR1 and CDR2 sequences are MNHNY and SVGAGI (reference sequence). CDR3 bases: TGTGCCAGCAGCCGCGGTGGAGTAGCGGGGAAGGATGAGCAGTTCTTC. Translation gives CASSRGGVAGKDEQFF.

This clonotype showed up just a few times. The genes are TRBV6-5 and TRBJ1-4; 8 bases match TRBD1. The V gene's germline CDR1 is MNHEY and CDR2 SVGAGI. V shed 6 bases and J 13 bases; nucleotides not matched to a gene: 10. The CDR3 extends over 13 amino acids. The CDR3 is CASRRTGLLGLFF. The CDR3 bases are TGTGCCAGCAGACGGACAGGGTTACTTGGACTGTTTTTT.

This sequence joins TRBV6-2 or TRBV6-3 and TRBJ2-1, with 12 bases aligning to TRBD2. CDR1 MNHEY and CDR2 SVGEGT come from the germline V gene. CDR3 length: 17 amino acids. Trimming at V came to 5 bases and at J to 7 bases, leaving 12 bases not matched to a gene. Here the CDR3 reads CASSRISMLAGGNEQFF. DNA for the CDR3: TGTGCCAGCAGTAGAATCTCTATGCTAGCGGGAGGGAATGAGCAGTTCTTC.

Many counts were recorded for this clonotype. This chain uses TRBV29-1 with TRBJ2-2; no clear D gene. CDR3 length: 14 residues. Trimming took 2 bases from V and 5 from J, leaving 12 bases between them. From germline, CDR1 is SQVTM and CDR2 ANQGSEA. The CDR3 DNA reads as TGCAGCGTTGAATGGGTTAGCAAGACCGGGGAGCTGTTTTTT. Its protein is CSVEWVSKTGELFF.

V is TRBV5-1 and J is TRBJ2-3; possible D gene TRBD2, 6 bases. With 4 bases removed from V and 0 bases from J, the gap between germline ends came to 9 bases. The length of the CDR3 is 14 residues. Per germline, CDR1 SGHRS and CDR2 YFSETQ. The CDR3 region is CASSGGPSTDTQYF. The CDR3 nucleotides are TGCGCCAGCAGCGGAGGGCCTAGCACAGATACGCAGTATTTT.

There are a few counts of this clonotype. This chain links TRBV9 with TRBJ2-1, with D maybe TRBD2 (6 bases). The ends were cut back, 1 base at V and 7 bases at J, with 18 bases in the middle. CDR1 and CDR2 from the germline V gene are SGDLS and YYNGEE. The CDR3 consists of 16 residues. CDR3 DNA: TGTGCCAGCAGCGTATATAGCGGACCCCCGGGAAATGAGCAGTTCTTC. Its translation: CASSVYSGPPGNEQFF.

The V gene is TRBV9, the J gene TRBJ2-7; weak D call: TRBD2 (5 bases). CDR3 length: 15 residues. The germline gives CDR1 SGDLS, CDR2 YYNGEE. Trimming stripped 0 bases from V and 3 bases from J, with 13 bases between. CDR3 nucleotides: TGTGCCAGCAGCGTAGGTGCGGGCAGCCTCTACGAGCAGTACTTC. Residues: CASSVGAGSLYEQYF.

This clonotype was picked up one time. The rearrangement joins TRBV3-1 to TRBJ2-6; D remains unclear. V lost 3 bases, J lost 0 bases, and 9 bases lay in between. In germline, CDR1 is LGHDT, CDR2 YNNKEL (reference sequence). This CDR3 contains 16 residues. The DNA of the CDR3 is TGTGCCAGCAGCCACGCCAGTTTCTCTGGGGCCAACGTCCTGACTTTC. As protein: CASSHASFSGANVLTF. The full variable domain, rest sourced from reference TRBV3-1 and TRBJ2-6, is DTAVSQTPKYLVTQMGNDKSIKCEQNLGHDTMYWYKQDSKKFLKIMFSYNNKELIINETVPNRFSPKSPDKAHLNLHINSLELGDSAVYFCASSHASFSGANVLTFGAGSRLTVL.

This chain connects TRBV20-1 to TRBJ1-6; 11 bases map to TRBD1. Germline CDR1 and CDR2: DFQATT and SNEGSKA (reference sequence). The CDR3 has 15 amino acids. V lost 5 bases and J lost 6; bases outside the gene matches: 6. This CDR3 reads CSARPDRGLNSPLHF. The CDR3 DNA reads TGCAGTGCTCGGCCGGACAGGGGGCTTAATTCACCCCTCCACTTT.

The chain uses TRBV4-2 and TRBJ1-4; D call uncertain. V was trimmed by 4 bases and J by 5 bases, leaving 17 bases between them. Germline V gene lookup returns CDR1 LGHNA and CDR2 YNFKEQ. The CDR3 contains 16 residues. CDR3 residues: CASSLSNPRANEKLFF. CDR3 in DNA: TGTGCCAGCAGCCTCTCAAACCCAAGGGCGAATGAAAAACTGTTTTTT.

On this clonotype: This CDR3 fails to terminate in the conserved phenylalanine or tryptophan, so it likely reflects a read error. The J gene is TRBJ2-4, the V gene TRBV14; possibly TRBD1 for D (6 bases). Germline V lookup: CDR1 SGHDN, CDR2 FVKESK. The CDR3 is made up of 17 amino acids. V lost 4 bases and J 0 bases, leaving 16 bases between the germline ends. CDR3 protein: CASSPNSGHAAKNIQYS. CDR3 coding DNA: TGTGCCAGCAGCCCAAACTCGGGACACGCAGCCAAAAACATTCAGTACTCC.

This clonotype has ten or more counts. The chain links TRBV6-6 to TRBJ1-1; D gene unclear. Looked up from germline, CDR1 is MNHNY and CDR2 is SVGAGI (reference sequence). This CDR3 is 14 amino acids long. Trimming pared 5 bases from V and 1 base from J, leaving 11 bases between. The chain's CDR3 is CASSPGFRNTEAFF. The CDR3 coding sequence is TGTGCCAGCAGTCCGGGCTTCAGGAACACTGAAGCTTTCTTT.

The chain links TRBV20-1 to TRBJ2-7; 8 bases map to TRBD2. Losses at the gene ends were 3 bases for V and 6 bases for J; bases not matched to a gene: 10. The CDR3 is made up of 14 amino acids. Germline loops: CDR1 DFQATT, CDR2 SNEGSKA (reference sequence). CDR3 DNA: TGCAGTGCTAGCCGGGGAGGAAGCGGGGGCGAGCAGTACTTC. This sequence encodes CSASRGGSGGEQYF.

Only a few counts were recorded for this clonotype. The rearrangement joins TRBV7-2 to TRBJ1-5; 8 bases map to TRBD1. Losses at the gene ends were 2 bases for V and 7 bases for J; bases not matched to a gene: 4. This CDR3 is built from 14 residues. The germline V gene encodes CDR1 SGHTA and CDR2 FQGNSA. The CDR3 DNA follows: TGTGCCAGCAGCTTACAGGGGGACAGGCAGCCCCAGCATTTT. The encoded protein is CASSLQGDRQPQHF.

This clonotype was detected only a few times. The CDR3 DNA reads as TGTGCCAGTACCTATCTAGCGGGGGGCACCGGGGAGCTGTTTTTT. Translated: CASTYLAGGTGELFF. The chain links TRBV7-2 to TRBJ2-2, with 11 bases aligning to TRBD2. The J segment lost 4 bases and the V segment lost 9 bases, leaving 7 bases of the junction unmatched. The germline V gene encodes CDR1 SGHTA and CDR2 FQGNSA. The CDR3 contains 15 residues.

This clonotype has only a few counts. J is TRBJ2-7 and V is TRBV11-1; D could derive from TRBD1 or TRBD2 (5 bases each). V gave up 1 base and J gave up 4 bases, with 11 bases separating them. The germline V gene encodes CDR1 SGHAT and CDR2 FQDESV (reference sequence). The CDR3 runs to 14 residues. Here the CDR3 reads CASSLEGRRYEQYF. CDR3 bases: TGTGCCAGCAGCTTAGAGGGACGGCGATACGAGCAGTACTTC.

This clonotype appeared a few times. The gene calls are TRBV5-1 and TRBJ2-1; the match to TRBD2 covers 9 bases. After removal of 8 bases from V and 5 bases from J, the junction contained 8 bases not matched to a gene. The CDR3 contains 14 residues. Germline V gene sequence: CDR1 SGHRS, CDR2 YFSETQ. Here the CDR3 reads CASTPGLAHNEQFF. The CDR3 region has the DNA TGCGCCAGTACACCGGGACTAGCACACAATGAGCAGTTCTTC.

The V and J genes are TRBV6-2 or TRBV6-3 and TRBJ2-2; 9 nucleotides line up with TRBD2. The V segment lost 2 bases and the J segment 5 bases; nucleotides outside the gene matches: 3. The CDR3 is made up of 15 amino acids. The V gene's germline CDR1 is MNHEY and CDR2 SVGEGT. For the CDR3, the DNA is TGTGCCAGCAGTTACGTAGCGGGAGATACCGGGGAGCTGTTTTTT. Translated: CASSYVAGDTGELFF.